Following are 10 T cell receptor beta chains from one sample sequenced in a study of human T cells and chemical hapten exposure. Indicated time point: patch test 2, 6 weeks after DPC sensitization. The sample's treatment: therapeutic diphenylcyclopropenone sensitization with weekly scalp DPC. MiXCR, applied by TCRdb to the RACE reads, yields one record per CDR3 protein. This table has around 69,000 distinct CDR3 sequences, about 9% appearing once. The input for sequencing was whole blood, taken in connection with sensitization to the hapten diphenylcyclopropenone (DPC). These TCRs come from a woman aged 45-60 years with alopecia areata. Some clones in this sample may be carry-over from other donors' samples.

In this sample, this clonotype turned up a few times. The chain has TRBV13 and TRBJ2-3, with 9 bases aligning to TRBD2. The CDR3 has 15 residues. The trim removed 5 bases at V and 2 bases at J, leaving 5 bases unmatched. CDR1 is PRHDT and CDR2 is FYEKMQ in the germline V gene (reference sequence). CDR3 amino acids: CASSPSGDPTDTQYF. The DNA for the CDR3 is TGTGCCAGCAGCCCTAGCGGGGACCCCACAGATACGCAGTATTTT. The full variable domain, its missing parts supplied by reference TRBV13 and TRBJ2-3, is AAGVIQSPRHLIKEKRETATLKCYPIPRHDTVYWYQQGPGQDPQFLISFYEKMQSDKGSIPDRFSAQQFSDYHSELNMSSLELGDSALYFCASSPSGDPTDTQYFGPGTRLTVL.

This clonotype was seen many times. CDR3 in amino acids: CASSLSAAYEQYF. In DNA form, the CDR3 reads TGTGCCAGCAGCTTATCCGCGGCCTACGAGCAGTACTTC. The chain recombines TRBV3-1 with TRBJ2-7; D gene ambiguous. CDR1 LGHDT and CDR2 YNNKEL come from the germline V gene (reference sequence). CDR3 length: 13 residues. V was clipped by 5 bases and J by 2 bases, with 10 bases between them.

This clonotype appeared a few times. This sequence joins TRBV2 and TRBJ2-2, with 9 positions matching TRBD1. This CDR3 has 15 residues. Germline V gives CDR1 SNHLY, CDR2 FYNNEI. Trimming cost V 6 bases and J 1 base; bases outside gene matches: 3. CDR3 residues: CASRLDRGNTGELFF. In DNA form, the CDR3 reads TGTGCCAGCAGGCTGGACAGGGGGAACACCGGGGAGCTGTTTTTT.

The rearrangement uses TRBV10-3 and TRBJ2-7; 7 nucleotides agree with TRBD1. V shed 4 bases, J shed 4 bases, and the junction held 1 base outside the gene matches. Germline CDR1 ENHRY, CDR2 SYGVKD. The CDR3 contains 12 residues. The CDR3 DNA reads TGTGCCATCAGTGGACAGGGTTACGAGCAGTACTTC. Translating it yields CAISGQGYEQYF.

This chain connects TRBV7-9 to TRBJ1-1; D is undetermined. The CDR3 length is 15 residues. V was trimmed by 3 bases and J by 1 base, leaving 12 bases between them. Germline V gene data show CDR1 as SEHNR and CDR2 as FQNEAQ (reference sequence). The CDR3 DNA follows: TGTGCCAGCAGCTTGATGGGCAGGCCGAACACTGAAGCTTTCTTT. The encoded protein is CASSLMGRPNTEAFF.

This clonotype was seen a handful of times. V gene TRBV24-1 combines with J gene TRBJ2-2, with D perhaps matching TRBD2 (5 bases). This CDR3 contains 15 residues. Germline V gives CDR1 KGHDR, CDR2 SFDVKD. V shed 4 bases and J shed 0 bases, with 8 bases lying between them. The CDR3 coding sequence is TGTGCCACCAGTGAGGCGGGCCCGAACACCGGGGAGCTGTTTTTT. It translates to CATSEAGPNTGELFF.

The rearrangement uses TRBV20-1 and TRBJ1-4; D is unclear. The CDR3 runs 16 residues. Trimming removed 0 bases at V and 0 bases at J, with 11 bases between. Germline V lookup: CDR1 DFQATT, CDR2 SNEGSKA (reference sequence). The CDR3 is CSARDPKGPTNEKLFF. The CDR3 region has the DNA TGCAGTGCTAGAGATCCGAAAGGGCCAACTAATGAAAAACTGTTTTTT.

There are a few counts of this clonotype. V usage is TRBV12-3 or TRBV12-4 and J usage is TRBJ1-5; D gene ambiguous. The V gene lost 5 bases and the J gene lost 6 bases, with 8 bases spanning the gap. The CDR3 has 12 residues. The CDR3 reads CASSDQSQPQHF. CDR3 nucleotides: TGTGCCAGCAGTGATCAGAGTCAGCCCCAGCATTTT.

This clonotype has a count of ten or more. This chain connects TRBV18 to TRBJ2-3; weak D call: TRBD2 (5 bases). Trimming stripped 0 bases from V and 2 bases from J, with 12 bases between. This CDR3 spans 16 amino acids. The V gene's germline CDR1 is KGHSH and CDR2 LQKENI. The DNA of the CDR3 is TGTGCCAGCTCACCACCGTGGAGCGGACCCACAGATACGCAGTATTTT. This codes for CASSPPWSGPTDTQYF.

This clonotype was picked up a small number of times. V gene TRBV6-6 combines with J gene TRBJ1-4; unclear D gene. The CDR3 covers 13 residues. Germline CDR1 and CDR2: MNHNY and SVGAGI (reference sequence). V was shortened by 5 bases and J by 8 bases, with 12 bases between the two germline ends. The DNA for the CDR3 is TGTGCCAGCAGTCCCCTGAATGGGGAAAAACTGTTTTTT. This sequence encodes CASSPLNGEKLFF.